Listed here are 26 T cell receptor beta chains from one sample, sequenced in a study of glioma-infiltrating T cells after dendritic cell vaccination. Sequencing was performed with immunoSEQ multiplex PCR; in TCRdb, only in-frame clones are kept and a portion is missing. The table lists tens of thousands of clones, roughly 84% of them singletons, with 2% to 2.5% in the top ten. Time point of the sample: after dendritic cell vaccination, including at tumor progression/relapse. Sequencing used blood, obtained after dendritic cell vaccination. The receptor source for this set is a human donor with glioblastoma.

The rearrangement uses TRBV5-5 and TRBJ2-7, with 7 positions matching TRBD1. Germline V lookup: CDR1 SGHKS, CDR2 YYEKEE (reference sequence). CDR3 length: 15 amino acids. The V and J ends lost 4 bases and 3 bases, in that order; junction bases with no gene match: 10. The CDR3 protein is CASSGEGQTYYEQYF. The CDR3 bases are TGTGCCAGCAGCGGCGAGGGACAGACGTACTACGAGCAGTACTTC. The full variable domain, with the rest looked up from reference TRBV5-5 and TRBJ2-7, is DAGVTQSPTHLIKTRGQQVTLRCSPISGHKSVSWYQQVLGQGPQFIFQYYEKEERGRGNFPDRFSARQFPNYSSELNVNALLLGDSALYLCASSGEGQTYYEQYFGPGTRLTVT.

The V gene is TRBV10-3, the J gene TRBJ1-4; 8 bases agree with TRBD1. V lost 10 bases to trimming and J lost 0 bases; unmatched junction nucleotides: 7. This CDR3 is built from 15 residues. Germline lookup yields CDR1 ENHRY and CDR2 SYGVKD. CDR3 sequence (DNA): TGTGCCACGAGGACAGGGATTGCAACTAATGAAAAACTGTTTTTT. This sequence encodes CATRTGIATNEKLFF.

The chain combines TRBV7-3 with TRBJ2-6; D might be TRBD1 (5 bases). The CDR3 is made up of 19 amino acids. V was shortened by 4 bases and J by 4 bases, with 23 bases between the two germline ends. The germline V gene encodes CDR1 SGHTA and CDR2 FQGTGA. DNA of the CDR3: TGTGCCAGCAGCTCCCCCCTGGGGCAGGGAATACCAGGGGCCAACGTCCTGACTTTC. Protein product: CASSSPLGQGIPGANVLTF.

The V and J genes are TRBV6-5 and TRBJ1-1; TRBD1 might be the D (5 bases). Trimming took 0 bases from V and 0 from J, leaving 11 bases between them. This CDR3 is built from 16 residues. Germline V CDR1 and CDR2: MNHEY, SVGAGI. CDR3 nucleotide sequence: TGTGCCAGCAGTTACTCATTCGGGGGTTTGAACACTGAAGCTTTCTTT. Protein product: CASSYSFGGLNTEAFF.

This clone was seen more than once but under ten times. The CDR3 here is CASHWGGRSSGANVLTF. The CDR3 coding sequence is TGTGCCAGTCACTGGGGGGGGCGGTCCTCTGGGGCCAACGTCCTGACTTTC. The J gene is TRBJ2-6, the V gene TRBV5-4, with D perhaps TRBD2 (7 bases). The germline V and J ends were trimmed by 8 bases and 0 bases, with 18 bases remaining between them. CDR1 is SGHNT, CDR2 YYREEE, per germline (reference sequence). The CDR3 extends over 17 amino acids.

CDR3 amino acids: CAISGTPGQGNTEAFF. CDR3 DNA sequence: TGTGCCATCAGTGGGACGCCGGGACAGGGGAACACTGAAGCTTTCTTT. The chain uses TRBV10-3 and TRBJ1-1, with 9 bases fitting TRBD1. Germline CDR1 ENHRY, CDR2 SYGVKD. This CDR3 has 16 residues. The trim removed 4 bases at V and 1 base at J, leaving 7 bases unmatched.

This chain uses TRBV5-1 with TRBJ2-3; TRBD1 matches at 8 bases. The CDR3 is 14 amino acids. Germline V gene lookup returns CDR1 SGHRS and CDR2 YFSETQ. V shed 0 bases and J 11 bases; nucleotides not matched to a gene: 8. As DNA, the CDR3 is TGCGCCAGCAGCTTGGCGGACAGGGCAGAGGGGCAGTATTTT. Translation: CASSLADRAEGQYF.

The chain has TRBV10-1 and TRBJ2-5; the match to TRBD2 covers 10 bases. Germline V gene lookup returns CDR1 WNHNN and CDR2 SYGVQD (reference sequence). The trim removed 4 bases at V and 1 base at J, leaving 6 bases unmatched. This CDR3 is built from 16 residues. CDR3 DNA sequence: TGCGCCAGCAGTGTCGGCGTAGCGGGAGGCCAAGAGACCCAGTACTTC. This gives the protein CASSVGVAGGQETQYF.

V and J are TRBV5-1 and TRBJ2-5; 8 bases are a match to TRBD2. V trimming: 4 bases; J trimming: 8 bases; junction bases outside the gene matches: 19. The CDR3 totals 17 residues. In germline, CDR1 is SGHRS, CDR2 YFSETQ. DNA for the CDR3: TGCGCCAGCAGCCTGGGCGGGGAGCGGGGGAATGCTGGAACCCAGTACTTC. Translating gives CASSLGGERGNAGTQYF. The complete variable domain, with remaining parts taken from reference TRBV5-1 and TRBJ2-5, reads KAGVTQTPRYLIKTRGQQVTLSCSPISGHRSVSWYQQTPGQGLQFLFEYFSETQRNKGNFPGRFSGRQFSNSRSEMNVSTLELGDSALYLCASSLGGERGNAGTQYFGPGTRLLVL.

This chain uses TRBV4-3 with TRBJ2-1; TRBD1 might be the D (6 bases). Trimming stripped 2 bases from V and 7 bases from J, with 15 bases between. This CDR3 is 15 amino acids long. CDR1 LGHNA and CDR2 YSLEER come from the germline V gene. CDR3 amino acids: CASSQFRDIWNEQFF. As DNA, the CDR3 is TGCGCCAGCAGCCAATTCCGGGACATCTGGAATGAGCAGTTCTTC.

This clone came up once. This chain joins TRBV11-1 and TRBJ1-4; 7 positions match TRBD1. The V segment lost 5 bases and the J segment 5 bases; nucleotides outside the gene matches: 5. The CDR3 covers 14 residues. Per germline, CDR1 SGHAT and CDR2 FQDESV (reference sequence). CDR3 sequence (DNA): TGTGCCAGCAGCAGGGACAGATCAAATGAAAAACTGTTTTTT. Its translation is CASSRDRSNEKLFF.

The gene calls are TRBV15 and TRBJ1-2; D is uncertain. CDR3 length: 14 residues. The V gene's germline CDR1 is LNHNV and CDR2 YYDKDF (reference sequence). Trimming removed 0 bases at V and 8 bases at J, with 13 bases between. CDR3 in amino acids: CATSRERRGRGYTF. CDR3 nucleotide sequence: TGTGCCACCAGCAGAGAACGGCGAGGGCGGGGCTACACCTTC.

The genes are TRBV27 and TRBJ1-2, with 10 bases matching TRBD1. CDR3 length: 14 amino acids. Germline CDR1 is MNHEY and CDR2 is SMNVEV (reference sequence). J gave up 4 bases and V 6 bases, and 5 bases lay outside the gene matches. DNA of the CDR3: TGTGCCAGCAGGGGGACAGGGGCCGGCTATGGCTACACCTTC. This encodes CASRGTGAGYGYTF.

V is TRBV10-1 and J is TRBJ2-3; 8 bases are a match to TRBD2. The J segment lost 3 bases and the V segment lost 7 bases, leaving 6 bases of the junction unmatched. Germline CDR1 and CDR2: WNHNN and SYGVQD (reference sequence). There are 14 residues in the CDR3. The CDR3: CASKGAGVTDTQYF. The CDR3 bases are TGCGCCAGCAAGGGAGCGGGAGTAACAGATACGCAGTATTTT.

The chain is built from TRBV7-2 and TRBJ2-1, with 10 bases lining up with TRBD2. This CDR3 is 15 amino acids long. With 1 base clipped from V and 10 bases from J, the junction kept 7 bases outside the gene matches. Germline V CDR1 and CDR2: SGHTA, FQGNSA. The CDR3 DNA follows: TGTGCCAGCAGCTTAGGAACTAGCGGGGCACAAGAGCAGTTCTTC. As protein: CASSLGTSGAQEQFF. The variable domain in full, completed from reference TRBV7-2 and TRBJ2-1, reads GAGVSQSPSNKVTEKGKDVELRCDPISGHTALYWYRQSLGQGLEFLIYFQGNSAPDKSGLPSDRFSAERTGGSVSTLTIQRTQQEDSAVYLCASSLGTSGAQEQFFGPGTRLTVL.

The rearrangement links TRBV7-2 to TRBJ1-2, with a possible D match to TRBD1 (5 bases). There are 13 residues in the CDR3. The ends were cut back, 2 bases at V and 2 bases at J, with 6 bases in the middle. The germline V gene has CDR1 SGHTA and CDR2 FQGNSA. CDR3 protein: CASSLRGNYGYTF. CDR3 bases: TGTGCCAGCAGCTTACGGGGGAACTATGGCTACACCTTC.

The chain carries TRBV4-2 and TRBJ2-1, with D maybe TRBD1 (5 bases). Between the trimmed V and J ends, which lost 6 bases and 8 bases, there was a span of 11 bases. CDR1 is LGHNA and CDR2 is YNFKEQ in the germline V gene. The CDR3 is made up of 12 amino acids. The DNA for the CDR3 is TGTGCCAGCAGTGACAGCAACCATGAGCAGTTCTTC. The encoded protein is CASSDSNHEQFF.

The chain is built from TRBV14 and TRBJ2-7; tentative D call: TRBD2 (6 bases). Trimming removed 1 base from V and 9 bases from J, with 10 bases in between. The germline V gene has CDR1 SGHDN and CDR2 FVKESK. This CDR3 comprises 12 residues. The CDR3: CASSQGDWGQYF. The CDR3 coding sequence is TGTGCCAGCAGCCAAGGGGACTGGGGGCAGTACTTC.

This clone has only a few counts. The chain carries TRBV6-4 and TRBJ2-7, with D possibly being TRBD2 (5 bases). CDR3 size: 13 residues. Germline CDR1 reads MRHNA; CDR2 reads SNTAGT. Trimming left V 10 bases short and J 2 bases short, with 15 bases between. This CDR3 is CATLNRETYEQYF. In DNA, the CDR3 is TGTGCCACCCTAAACCGGGAAACCTACGAGCAGTACTTC.

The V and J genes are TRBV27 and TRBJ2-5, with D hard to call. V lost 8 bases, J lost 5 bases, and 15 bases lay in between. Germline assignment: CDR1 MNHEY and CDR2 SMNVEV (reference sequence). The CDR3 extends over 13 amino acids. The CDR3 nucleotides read TGTGCCAGCCGAAAGCGCCCGCCGGAGACCCAGTACTTC. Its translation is CASRKRPPETQYF.

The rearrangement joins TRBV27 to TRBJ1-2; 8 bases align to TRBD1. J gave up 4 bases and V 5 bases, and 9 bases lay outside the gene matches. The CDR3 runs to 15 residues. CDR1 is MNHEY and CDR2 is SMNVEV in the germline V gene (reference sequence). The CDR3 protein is CASSTRTGSVYGYTF. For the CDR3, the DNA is TGTGCCAGCAGTACCCGGACAGGGTCGGTCTATGGCTACACCTTC.

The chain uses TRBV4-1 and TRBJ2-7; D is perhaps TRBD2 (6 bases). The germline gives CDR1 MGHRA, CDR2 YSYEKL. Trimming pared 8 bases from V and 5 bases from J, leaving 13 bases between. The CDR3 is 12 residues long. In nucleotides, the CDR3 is TGCGCCAGCGATTCAGGAGGGGACGAGCAGTACTTC. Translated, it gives CASDSGGDEQYF.

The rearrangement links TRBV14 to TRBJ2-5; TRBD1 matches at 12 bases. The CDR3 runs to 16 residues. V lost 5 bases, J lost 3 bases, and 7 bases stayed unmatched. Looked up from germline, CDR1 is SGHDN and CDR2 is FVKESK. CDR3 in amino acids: CASSLPGQGAKETQYF. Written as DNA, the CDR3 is TGTGCCAGCAGCTTACCGGGACAGGGGGCGAAAGAGACCCAGTACTTC. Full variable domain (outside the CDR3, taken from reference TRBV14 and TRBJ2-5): EAGVTQFPSHSVIEKGQTVTLRCDPISGHDNLYWYRRVMGKEIKFLLHFVKESKQDESGMPNNRFLAERTGGTYSTLKVQPAELEDSGVYFCASSLPGQGAKETQYFGPGTRLLVL.

The CDR3 DNA reads as TGTGCCAGCAGCCGGGACAGTTATGGCTACACCTTC. It yields the protein CASSRDSYGYTF. The chain uses TRBV7-2 and TRBJ1-2; the match to TRBD1 covers 7 bases. Trimming removed 5 bases from V and 5 bases from J; junction bases left unmatched: 2. Germline values: CDR1 SGHTA, CDR2 FQGNSA. The CDR3 is made up of 12 amino acids.

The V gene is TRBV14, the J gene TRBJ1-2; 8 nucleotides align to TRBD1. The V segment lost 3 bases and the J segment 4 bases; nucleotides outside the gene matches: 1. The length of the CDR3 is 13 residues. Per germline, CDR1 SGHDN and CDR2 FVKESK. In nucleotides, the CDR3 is TGTGCCAGCAGCCACGGACAGGGCTATGGCTACACCTTC. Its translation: CASSHGQGYGYTF.

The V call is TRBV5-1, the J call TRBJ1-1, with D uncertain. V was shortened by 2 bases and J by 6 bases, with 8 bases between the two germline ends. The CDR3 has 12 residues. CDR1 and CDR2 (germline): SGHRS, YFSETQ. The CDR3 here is CASSFGESEAFF. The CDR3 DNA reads TGCGCCAGCAGCTTCGGGGAATCTGAAGCTTTCTTT.